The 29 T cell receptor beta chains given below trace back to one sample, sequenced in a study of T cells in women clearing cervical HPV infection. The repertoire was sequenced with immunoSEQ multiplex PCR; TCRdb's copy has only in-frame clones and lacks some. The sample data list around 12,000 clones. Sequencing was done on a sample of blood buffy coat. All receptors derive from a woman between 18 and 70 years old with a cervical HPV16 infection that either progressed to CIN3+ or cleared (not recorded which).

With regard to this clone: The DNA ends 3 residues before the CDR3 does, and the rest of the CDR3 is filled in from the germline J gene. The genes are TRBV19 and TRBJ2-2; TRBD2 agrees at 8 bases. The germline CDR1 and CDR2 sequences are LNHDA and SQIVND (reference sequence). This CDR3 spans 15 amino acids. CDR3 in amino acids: CASTGGDSGANVLFF. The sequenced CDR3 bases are TGTGCCAGTACCGGGGGGGACTCTGGGGCCAACGTG.

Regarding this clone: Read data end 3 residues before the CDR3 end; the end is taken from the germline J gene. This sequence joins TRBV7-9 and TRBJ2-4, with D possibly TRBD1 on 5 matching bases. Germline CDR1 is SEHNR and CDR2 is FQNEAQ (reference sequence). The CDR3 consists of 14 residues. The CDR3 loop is CASSDSYANYGQYF. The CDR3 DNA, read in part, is TGTGCCAGCAGCGACAGCTACGCTAACTATGGT.

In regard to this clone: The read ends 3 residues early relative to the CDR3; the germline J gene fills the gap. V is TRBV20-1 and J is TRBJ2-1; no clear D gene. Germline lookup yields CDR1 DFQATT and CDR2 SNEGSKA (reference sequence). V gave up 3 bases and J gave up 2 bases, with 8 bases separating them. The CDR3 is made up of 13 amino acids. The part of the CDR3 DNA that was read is TGCAGTGCTAGGGGCCCTACCTACAATGAG. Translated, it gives CSARGPTYNE. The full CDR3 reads CSARGPTYNEQFF.

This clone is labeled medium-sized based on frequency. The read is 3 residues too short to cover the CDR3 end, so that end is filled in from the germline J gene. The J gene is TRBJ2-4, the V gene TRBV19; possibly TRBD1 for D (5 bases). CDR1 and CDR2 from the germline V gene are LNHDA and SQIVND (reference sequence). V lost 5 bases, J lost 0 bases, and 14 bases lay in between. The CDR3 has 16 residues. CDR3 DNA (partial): TGTGCCAGTAGTGCTTCAGGGTCTTTAGCCAAAAACATT. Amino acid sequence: CASSASGSLAKNI. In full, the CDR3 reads CASSASGSLAKNIQYF. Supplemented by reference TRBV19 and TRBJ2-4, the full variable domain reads DGGITQSPKYLFRKEGQNVTLSCEQNLNHDAMYWYRQDPGQGLRLIYYSQIVNDFQKGDIAEGYSVSREKKESFPLTVTSAQKNPTAFYLCASSASGSLAKNIQYFGAGTRLSVL.

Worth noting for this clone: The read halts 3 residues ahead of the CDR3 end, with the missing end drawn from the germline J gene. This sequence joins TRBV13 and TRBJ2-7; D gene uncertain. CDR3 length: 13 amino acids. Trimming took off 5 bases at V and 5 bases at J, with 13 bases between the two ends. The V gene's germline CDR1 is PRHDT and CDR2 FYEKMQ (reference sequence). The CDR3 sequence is CASSTRHNDEQYF. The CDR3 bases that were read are TGTGCCAGCAGCACCAGACATAATGACGAG.

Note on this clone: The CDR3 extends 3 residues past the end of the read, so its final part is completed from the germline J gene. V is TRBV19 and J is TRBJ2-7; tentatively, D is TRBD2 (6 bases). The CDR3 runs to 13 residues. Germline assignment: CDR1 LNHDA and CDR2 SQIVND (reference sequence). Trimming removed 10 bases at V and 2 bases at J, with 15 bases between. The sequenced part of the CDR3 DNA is TGTGCCACCAGGCGGGATTTAACCTACGAG. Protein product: CATRRDLTYE. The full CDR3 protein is CATRRDLTYEQYF.

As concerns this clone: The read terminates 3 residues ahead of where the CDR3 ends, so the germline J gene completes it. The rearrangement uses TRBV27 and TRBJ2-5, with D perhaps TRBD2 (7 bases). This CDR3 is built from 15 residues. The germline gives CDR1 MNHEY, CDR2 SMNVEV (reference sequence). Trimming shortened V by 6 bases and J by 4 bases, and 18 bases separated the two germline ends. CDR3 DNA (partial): TGTGCCAGCAGCCATAGGGGGGGCGGGGGAGAGACC. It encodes CASSHRGGGGET. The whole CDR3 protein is CASSHRGGGGETQYF.

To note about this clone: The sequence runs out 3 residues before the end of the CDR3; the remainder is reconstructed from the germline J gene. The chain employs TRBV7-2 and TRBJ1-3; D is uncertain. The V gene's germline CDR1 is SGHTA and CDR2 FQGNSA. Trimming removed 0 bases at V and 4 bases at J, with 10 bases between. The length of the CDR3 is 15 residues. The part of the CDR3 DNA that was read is TGTGCCAGCAGCTTAGCCCAAAACTACGGAAACACC. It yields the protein CASSLAQNYGNT. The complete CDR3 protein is CASSLAQNYGNTIYF.

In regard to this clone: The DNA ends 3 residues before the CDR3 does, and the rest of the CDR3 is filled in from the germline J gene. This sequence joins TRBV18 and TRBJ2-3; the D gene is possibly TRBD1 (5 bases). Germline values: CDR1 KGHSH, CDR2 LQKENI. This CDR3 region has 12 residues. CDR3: CASSPGQETQYF. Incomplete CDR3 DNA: TGTGCCAGCTCACCTGGACAAGAGACG.

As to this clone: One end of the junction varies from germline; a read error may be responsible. This CDR3 is CASSEIGYREAETQYF. CDR3 DNA, as far as it was read: TGTGCCAGCAGTGAAATCGGTTACAGGGAGGCAGAGACG. The chain joins TRBV6-1 to TRBJ2-3, with D perhaps assigned TRBD1 or TRBD2 (6 bases each). The read stops 3 residues short of the end of the CDR3; the missing end is completed from the germline J gene. The germline V gene encodes CDR1 MNHNS and CDR2 SASEGT. This CDR3 region has 16 residues.

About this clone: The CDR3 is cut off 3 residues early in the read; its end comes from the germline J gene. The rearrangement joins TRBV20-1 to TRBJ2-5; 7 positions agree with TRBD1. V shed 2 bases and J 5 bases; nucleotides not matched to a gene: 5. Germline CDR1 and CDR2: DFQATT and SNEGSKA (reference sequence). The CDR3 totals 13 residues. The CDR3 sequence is CSARNYRGETQYF. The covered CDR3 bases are TGCAGTGCTAGAAACTACAGGGGTGAGACC.

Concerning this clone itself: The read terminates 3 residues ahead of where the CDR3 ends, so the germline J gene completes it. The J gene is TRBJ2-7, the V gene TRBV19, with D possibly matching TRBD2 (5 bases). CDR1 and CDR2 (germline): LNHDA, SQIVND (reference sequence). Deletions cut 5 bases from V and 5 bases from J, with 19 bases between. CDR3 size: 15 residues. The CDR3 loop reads CASSSGRGARNEQYF. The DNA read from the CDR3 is TGTGCCAGTAGTTCAGGACGGGGTGCGAGGAACGAG. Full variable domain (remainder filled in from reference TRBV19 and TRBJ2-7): DGGITQSPKYLFRKEGQNVTLSCEQNLNHDAMYWYRQDPGQGLRLIYYSQIVNDFQKGDIAEGYSVSREKKESFPLTVTSAQKNPTAFYLCASSSGRGARNEQYFGPGTRLTVT.

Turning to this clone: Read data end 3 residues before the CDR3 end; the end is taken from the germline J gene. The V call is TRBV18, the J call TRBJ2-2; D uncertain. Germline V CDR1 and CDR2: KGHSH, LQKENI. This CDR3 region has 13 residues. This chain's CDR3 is CASSPDLTEKLFF. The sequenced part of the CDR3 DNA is TGTGCCAGCTCACCAGACTTAACTGAAAAG.

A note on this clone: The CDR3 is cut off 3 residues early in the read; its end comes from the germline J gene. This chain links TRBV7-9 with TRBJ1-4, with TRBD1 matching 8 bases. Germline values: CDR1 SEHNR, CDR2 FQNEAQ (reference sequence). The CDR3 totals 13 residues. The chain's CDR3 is CASSSTGESPLFF. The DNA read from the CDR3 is TGTGCCAGCAGCTCGACAGGGGAATCACCA.

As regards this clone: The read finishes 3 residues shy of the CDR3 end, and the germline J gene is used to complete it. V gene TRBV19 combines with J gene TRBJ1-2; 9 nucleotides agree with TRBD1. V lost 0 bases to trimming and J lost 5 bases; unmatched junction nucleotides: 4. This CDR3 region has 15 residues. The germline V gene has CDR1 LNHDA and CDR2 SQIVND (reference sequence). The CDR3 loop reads CASSIEGQGSYGYTF. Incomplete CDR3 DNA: TGTGCCAGTAGTATAGAGGGACAGGGAAGTTATGGC.

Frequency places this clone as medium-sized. The CDR3 loop reads CASSLITGGTDTQYF. The DNA read from the CDR3 is TGCGCCAGCAGCTTGATCACAGGCGGCACAGATACG. The chain joins TRBV5-1 to TRBJ2-3, with a weak D call TRBD1 (5 bases). The CDR3 extends 3 residues past the end of the read, so its final part is completed from the germline J gene. V was cut by 1 base and J by 1 base, with 10 bases left in between. The CDR3 covers 15 residues. Germline lookup yields CDR1 SGHRS and CDR2 YFSETQ.

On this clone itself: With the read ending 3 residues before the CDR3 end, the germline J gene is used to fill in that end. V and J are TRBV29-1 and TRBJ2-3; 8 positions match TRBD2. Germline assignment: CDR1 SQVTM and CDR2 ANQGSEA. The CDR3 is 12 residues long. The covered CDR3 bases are TGCAGCGTCCCTTCGGGGGGGGAGACG. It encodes CSVPSGGET. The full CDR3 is CSVPSGGETQYF.

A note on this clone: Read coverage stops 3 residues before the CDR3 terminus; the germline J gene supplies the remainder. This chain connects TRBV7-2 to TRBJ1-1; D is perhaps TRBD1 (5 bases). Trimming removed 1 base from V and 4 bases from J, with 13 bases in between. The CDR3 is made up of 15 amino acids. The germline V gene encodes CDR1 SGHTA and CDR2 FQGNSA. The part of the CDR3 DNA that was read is TGTGCCAGCAGCTTAGTTCAGGGCCGGAGCACTGAA. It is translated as CASSLVQGRSTE. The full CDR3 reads CASSLVQGRSTEAFF.

The CDR3 here is CSARDGLSTDTQYF. The CDR3 bases that were read are TGCAGTGCTAGAGATGGGCTGAGCACAGATACG. V usage is TRBV20-1 and J usage is TRBJ2-3; D gene unclear. From the germline J gene comes the end of the CDR3, since the read stops 3 residues before it. CDR3 length equals 14 residues. Trimming took off 0 bases at V and 0 bases at J, with 7 bases between the two ends. Germline values: CDR1 DFQATT, CDR2 SNEGSKA (reference sequence).

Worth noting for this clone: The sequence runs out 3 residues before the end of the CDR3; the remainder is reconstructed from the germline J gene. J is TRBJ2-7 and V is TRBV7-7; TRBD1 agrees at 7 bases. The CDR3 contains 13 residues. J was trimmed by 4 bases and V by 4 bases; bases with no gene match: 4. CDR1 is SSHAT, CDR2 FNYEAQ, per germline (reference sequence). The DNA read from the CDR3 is TGTGCCAGCAGCTACGGACAGGAATACGAG. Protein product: CASSYGQEYE. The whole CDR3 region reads CASSYGQEYEQYF.

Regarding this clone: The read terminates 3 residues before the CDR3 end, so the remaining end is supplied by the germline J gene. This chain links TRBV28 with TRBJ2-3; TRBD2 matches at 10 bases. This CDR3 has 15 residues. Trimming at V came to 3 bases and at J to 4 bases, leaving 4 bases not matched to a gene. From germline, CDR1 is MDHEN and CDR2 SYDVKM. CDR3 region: CASSFFGLAADTQYF. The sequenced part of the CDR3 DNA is TGTGCCAGCAGTTTTTTCGGACTAGCGGCAGATACG.

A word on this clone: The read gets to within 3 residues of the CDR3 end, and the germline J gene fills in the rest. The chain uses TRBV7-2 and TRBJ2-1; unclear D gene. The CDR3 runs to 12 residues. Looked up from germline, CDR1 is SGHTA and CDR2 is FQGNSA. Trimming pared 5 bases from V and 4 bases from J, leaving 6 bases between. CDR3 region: CASSPQYNEQFF. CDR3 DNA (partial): TGTGCCAGCAGCCCCCAATACAATGAG.

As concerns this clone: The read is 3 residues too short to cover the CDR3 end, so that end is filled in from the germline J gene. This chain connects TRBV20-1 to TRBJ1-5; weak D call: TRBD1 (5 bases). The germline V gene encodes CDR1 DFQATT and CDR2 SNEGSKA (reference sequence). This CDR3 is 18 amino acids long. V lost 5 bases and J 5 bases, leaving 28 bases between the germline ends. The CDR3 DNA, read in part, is TGCAGTGCTGGCCTGATAGGGGAACTAATAGGTTGGGATCAGCCC. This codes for CSAGLIGELIGWDQP. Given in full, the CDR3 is CSAGLIGELIGWDQPQHF.

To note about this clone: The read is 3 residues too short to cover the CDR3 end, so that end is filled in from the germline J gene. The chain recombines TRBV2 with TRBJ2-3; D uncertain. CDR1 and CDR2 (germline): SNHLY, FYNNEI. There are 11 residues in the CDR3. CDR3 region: CASSRSAAQYF. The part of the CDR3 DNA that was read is TGTGCCAGCAGCCGATCGGCGGCG.

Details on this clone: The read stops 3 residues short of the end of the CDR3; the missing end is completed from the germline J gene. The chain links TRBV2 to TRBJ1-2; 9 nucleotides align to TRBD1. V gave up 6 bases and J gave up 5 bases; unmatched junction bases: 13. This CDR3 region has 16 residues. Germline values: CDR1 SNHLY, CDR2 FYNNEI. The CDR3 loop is CASSRVRDRDPYGYTF. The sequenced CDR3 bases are TGTGCCAGCAGCCGTGTACGGGACAGGGATCCTTATGGC.

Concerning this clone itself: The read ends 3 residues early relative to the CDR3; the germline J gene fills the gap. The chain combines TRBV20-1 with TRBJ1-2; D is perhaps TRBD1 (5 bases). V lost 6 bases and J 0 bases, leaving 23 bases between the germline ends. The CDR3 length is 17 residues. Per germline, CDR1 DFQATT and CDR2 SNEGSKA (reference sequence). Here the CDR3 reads CSAKVTPTGATNYGYTF. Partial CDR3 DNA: TGCAGTGCGAAAGTTACTCCCACAGGAGCCACTAACTATGGC.

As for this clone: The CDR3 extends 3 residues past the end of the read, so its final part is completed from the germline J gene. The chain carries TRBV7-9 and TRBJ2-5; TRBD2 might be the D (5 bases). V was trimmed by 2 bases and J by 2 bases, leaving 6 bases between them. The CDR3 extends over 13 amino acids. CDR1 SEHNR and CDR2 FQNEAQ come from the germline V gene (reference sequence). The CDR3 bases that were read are TGTGCCAGCAGCTTACTAGCACAAGAGACC. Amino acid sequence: CASSLLAQET. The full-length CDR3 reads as CASSLLAQETQYF.

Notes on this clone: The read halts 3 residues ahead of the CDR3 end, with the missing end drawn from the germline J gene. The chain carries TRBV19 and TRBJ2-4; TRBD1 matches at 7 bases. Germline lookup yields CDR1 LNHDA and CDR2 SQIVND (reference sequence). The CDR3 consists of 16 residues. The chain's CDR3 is CASSAYKADREYGQYF. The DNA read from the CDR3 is TGTGCCAGTAGTGCCTACAAGGCAGACAGGGAGTATGGT.

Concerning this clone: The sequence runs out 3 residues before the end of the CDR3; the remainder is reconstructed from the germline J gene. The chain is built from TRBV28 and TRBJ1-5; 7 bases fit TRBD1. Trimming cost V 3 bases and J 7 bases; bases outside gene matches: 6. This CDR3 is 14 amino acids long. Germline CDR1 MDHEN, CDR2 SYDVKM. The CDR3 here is CASSLTGPFQPQHF. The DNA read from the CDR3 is TGTGCCAGCAGTTTGACAGGGCCCTTCCAGCCC.